This T cell receptor (beta chain) was observed in a study of blood T cell repertoires in COVID-19. Background on the study: Sources were T cells, B-cell-depleted T cells, or PBMCs; the material itself was cDNA or gDNA.

Sequenced by immunoSEQ multiplex PCR; TCRdb stores in-frame clones only, minus some. The sample records more than 150,000 clones, about 80% being singletons. The CDR3 length is 15 residues. Germline-derived CDR1 and CDR2 are LGHNT and FRNRAP. V shed 2 bases and J 3 bases; nucleotides not matched to a gene: 5. Participants had their cohort set by participant-reported clinical history. Exposed volunteers were people who met a COVID-19 case within 2 weeks before study entry. Sequences were obtained from PBMCs or T cells enriched from blood (not recorded which). This chain connects TRBV12-5 to TRBJ2-3; TRBD1 matches 7 bases. The origin of this receptor is a man in his sixties who had been exposed to COVID-19. CDR3 in amino acids: CASGLSGQMTDTQYF. The CDR3 DNA sequence: TGTGCTAGTGGTTTGTCGGGACAGATGACAGATACGCAGTATTTT.